A single sample is the source of the 18 T cell receptor beta chains below, sequenced in a study of CD8+CD57+ T cells in acquired aplastic anemia. Profiling that covered TCR beta VDJ and CDR3 relied on genomic DNA as its template. TCRdb reprocessed the reads via MiXCR and lists one record per CDR3 protein. This table has a few hundred thousand distinct CDR3 sequences, under 60% appearing once. It was patients with CD8+CD57+ cell expansion by flow cytometry who were chosen for sequencing. The sample consisted of sorted CD4+, CD8+, or CD8+CD57+ T cells (not recorded which) from PBMCs. All receptors derive from a human donor with aplastic anemia.

The rearrangement uses TRBV12-3 or TRBV12-4 and TRBJ1-6; 9 bases are a match to TRBD1. The V segment lost 5 bases and the J segment 8 bases; nucleotides outside the gene matches: 10. This CDR3 contains 16 residues. The CDR3 coding sequence is TGTGCCAGCAGTACACTAGCGGGACAGGGTGATTCACCCCTCCACTTT. Protein: CASSTLAGQGDSPLHF.

The gene calls are TRBV7-3 and TRBJ2-5; 9 positions match TRBD1. With 4 bases clipped from V and 5 bases from J, the junction kept 2 bases outside the gene matches. Per the germline V gene, CDR1 is SGHTA and CDR2 is FQGTGA. The CDR3 is 13 residues long. CDR3 sequence: CASSSTGGETQYF. The DNA of the CDR3 is TGTGCCAGCAGCTCGACAGGGGGGGAGACCCAGTACTTC.

V is TRBV9 and J is TRBJ2-6; TRBD1 matches 7 bases. Germline CDR1 reads SGDLS; CDR2 reads YYNGEE. The CDR3 runs 17 residues. Unmatched junction bases numbered 12, after V lost 6 bases and J lost 3 bases. This chain's CDR3 is CASTPQGIGYGANVLTF. The DNA of the CDR3 is TGTGCCAGCACCCCACAGGGGATAGGGTATGGGGCCAACGTCCTGACTTTC.

This clonotype was detected many times. The junction does not match germline at one end; this may be a read error. This rearrangement joins TRBV10-3 to TRBJ2-7; 8 bases fit TRBD2. The CDR3 loop spans 15 amino acids. Germline V gene lookup returns CDR1 ENHRY and CDR2 SYGVKD. CDR3 in DNA: TGTGCCATCAGTGAGTCCTCGGGGGGGCAATACGGGCAGTACTTC. As protein: CAISESSGGQYGQYF.

This clonotype showed up just a few times. J is TRBJ1-4 and V is TRBV9, with 10 bases matching TRBD1. Germline V gene data show CDR1 as SGDLS and CDR2 as YYNGEE. The CDR3 sequence is 13 residues long. The ends lost 5 bases at V and 12 bases at J; junction bases unmatched: 7. CDR3 sequence reads: CASRPGQGIELFF. The CDR3 bases are TGTGCCAGCAGGCCGGGACAGGGGATAGAACTGTTTTTT. The full variable domain, completed using reference TRBV9 and TRBJ1-4, is DSGVTQTPKHLITATGQRVTLRCSPRSGDLSVYWYQQSLDQGLQFLIQYYNGEERAKGNILERFSAQQFPDLHSELNLSSLELGDSALYFCASRPGQGIELFFGSGTQLSVL.

This clonotype was picked up many times. The genes are TRBV5-1 and TRBJ2-6; a weak D match, TRBD2 (6 bases). CDR3 length: 15 amino acids. From germline, CDR1 is SGHRS and CDR2 YFSETQ. V lost 0 bases and J 6 bases, leaving 10 bases between the germline ends. This CDR3 is CASSLGDSLANVLTF. CDR3 in DNA: TGCGCCAGCAGCTTGGGGGACTCCTTGGCCAACGTCCTGACTTTC.

This clonotype was recorded many times. The genes are TRBV6-5 and TRBJ2-2; D not resolved. The CDR3 loop spans 16 amino acids. Between the trimmed V and J ends, which lost 5 bases and 0 bases, there was a span of 13 bases. The germline V gene has CDR1 MNHEY and CDR2 SVGAGI. This CDR3 is CASSRLPRANTGELFF. CDR3 sequence (DNA): TGTGCCAGCAGTCGCCTGCCCCGGGCGAACACCGGGGAGCTGTTTTTT.

Only a few counts were recorded for this clonotype. The junction and the germline gene differ at one end; a read error may be behind it. V and J are TRBV6-1 and TRBJ2-3; tentative D call: TRBD1 (6 bases). The germline V gene encodes CDR1 MNHNS and CDR2 SASEGT. CDR3 length equals 14 residues. The CDR3 region is CATSPGVYADTQYF. The CDR3 DNA follows: TGTGCCACCAGTCCAGGGGTTTACGCAGATACGCAGTATTTT.

V usage is TRBV6-1 and J usage is TRBJ2-7, with D unclear. CDR1 and CDR2 (germline): MNHNS, SASEGT. CDR3 length: 12 residues. Trimming took 5 bases from V and 0 from J, leaving 5 bases between them. The CDR3 sequence: CASSRNSYEQYF. The CDR3 nucleotides read TGTGCCAGCAGTAGGAACTCCTACGAGCAGTACTTC.

The V call is TRBV20-1, the J call TRBJ2-7, with D possibly matching TRBD2 (6 bases). The CDR3 runs 14 residues. V lost 0 bases to trimming and J lost 2 bases, with 11 bases between them. Germline lookup yields CDR1 DFQATT and CDR2 SNEGSKA (reference sequence). The CDR3 DNA is TGCAGTGCTAGAGATTGGAGGGGAGCCTACGAGCAGTACTTC. Its translation: CSARDWRGAYEQYF.

V gene TRBV7-9 combines with J gene TRBJ1-1; no reliable D call. Germline V gene lookup returns CDR1 SEHNR and CDR2 FQNEAQ (reference sequence). The CDR3 is made up of 16 amino acids. Deletions cut 0 bases from V and 6 bases from J, with 17 bases between. CDR3 amino acids: CASSLAPLGSRAEAFF. The CDR3 DNA reads as TGTGCCAGCAGCTTAGCGCCCCTCGGGTCTAGGGCTGAAGCTTTCTTT.

Only one count was recorded for this clonotype. The V gene is TRBV20-1, the J gene TRBJ2-5, with a possible D match to TRBD2 (6 bases). Trimming removed 3 bases from V and 1 base from J, with 15 bases in between. The germline V gene encodes CDR1 DFQATT and CDR2 SNEGSKA (reference sequence). This CDR3 is 15 amino acids long. DNA of the CDR3: TGCAGTGCTAGGGAACAAGGGACTTTCCAAGAGACCCAGTACTTC. Protein product: CSAREQGTFQETQYF.

The sample holds many counts of this clonotype. The rearrangement joins TRBV5-1 to TRBJ1-1, with D possibly TRBD1 on 6 matching bases. The CDR3 loop spans 15 amino acids. Germline V gene sequence: CDR1 SGHRS, CDR2 YFSETQ. V lost 5 bases to trimming and J lost 2 bases, with 16 bases between them. Here the CDR3 DNA reads TGCGCCAGCAGGGATGCCGGGACACCAAACACTGAAGCTTTCTTT. Translation: CASRDAGTPNTEAFF. The entire variable domain, with the rest obtained from reference TRBV5-1 and TRBJ1-1, is as follows: KAGVTQTPRYLIKTRGQQVTLSCSPISGHRSVSWYQQTPGQGLQFLFEYFSETQRNKGNFPGRFSGRQFSNSRSEMNVSTLELGDSALYLCASRDAGTPNTEAFFGQGTRLTVV.

This clonotype was detected many times. The V and J genes are TRBV6-1 and TRBJ1-1, with D uncertain. The length of the CDR3 is 13 residues. V lost 1 base and J 1 base, leaving 4 bases between the germline ends. Per the germline V gene, CDR1 is MNHNS and CDR2 is SASEGT. The CDR3 spells CASSEVGNTEAFF. The CDR3 DNA sequence: TGTGCCAGCAGTGAAGTCGGGAACACTGAAGCTTTCTTT.

This clonotype was seen only a few times. The V and J genes are TRBV15 and TRBJ2-2; no definite D call. With 1 base removed from V and 7 bases from J, the gap between germline ends came to 10 bases. From germline, CDR1 is LNHNV and CDR2 YYDKDF (reference sequence). This CDR3 is 14 amino acids long. CDR3 nucleotides: TGTGCCACCAGCAGAGGGCACCTGGGCGGGGAGCTGTTTTTT. Residues: CATSRGHLGGELFF.

The chain joins TRBV20-1 to TRBJ1-6; D not resolved. Germline lookup yields CDR1 DFQATT and CDR2 SNEGSKA (reference sequence). The V end lost 6 bases, the J end lost 3 bases, and 12 bases lay between the germline ends. The CDR3 has 14 residues. The CDR3 protein is CSAGQESYNSPLHF. As DNA, the CDR3 is TGCAGTGCGGGTCAGGAGAGCTATAATTCACCCCTCCACTTT.

V and J are TRBV2 and TRBJ2-7, with 9 bases matching TRBD1. CDR3 length: 13 amino acids. J gave up 4 bases and V 8 bases, and 6 bases lay outside the gene matches. Germline V gene lookup returns CDR1 SNHLY and CDR2 FYNNEI. This CDR3 is CASALGQGYEQYF. CDR3 sequence (DNA): TGTGCCAGCGCGTTGGGACAGGGTTACGAGCAGTACTTC.

At least ten counts were recorded for this clonotype. The rearrangement links TRBV12-5 to TRBJ2-7, with D unresolved. The CDR3 runs to 13 residues. V was pared by 4 bases and J by 3 bases, with 10 bases between. The V gene's germline CDR1 is LGHNT and CDR2 FRNRAP. The CDR3 sequence: CASGSRDRYEQYF. The CDR3 nucleotides read TGTGCTAGTGGTTCTCGAGATCGCTACGAGCAGTACTTC.